One and the same sample provided the 22 T cell receptor beta chains below, sequenced in a study of T-cell memory formation after mild COVID-19 (dated by TCRdb to 2020 to 2023). Receptors were amplified or captured by 5' RACE. TCRdb shows the sequencer as Illumina NovaSeq 6000. The public sequencing data were trimmed at Q25 with fastp and processed into clonotypes with MiXCR by TCRdb, which kept only in-frame beta chains. Every entry covers one CDR3 protein and lists the most common genes and DNA from its rows. The sample includes about 350,000 distinct CDR3 sequences, with around 15% observed a single time. In total, the top ten clones hold approximately 22% of the sample. Sequenced material: PBMCs or a T cell subset sorted from them (not recorded which). The receptor set was obtained from a man between 18 and 35 years old who had mild COVID-19 (a few samples of this study predate the infection). The sample titles of this study are shuffled in the database, so cell type and time point are left out; the donor was told from shared clones.

This chain joins TRBV7-6 and TRBJ2-7; D is uncertain. V was shortened by 4 bases and J by 0 bases, with 10 bases between the two germline ends. The CDR3 consists of 14 residues. CDR1 SGHVS and CDR2 FNYEAQ come from the germline V gene. CDR3 coding DNA: TGTGCCAGCAGCTCCGAAGGACCCTCCTACGAGCAGTACTTC. Protein sequence: CASSSEGPSYEQYF.

The rearrangement uses TRBV18 and TRBJ2-7; 7 nucleotides align to TRBD1. After removal of 1 base from V and 5 bases from J, the junction contained 2 bases not matched to a gene. The CDR3 runs 13 residues. The germline V gene encodes CDR1 KGHSH and CDR2 LQKENI. The CDR3 here is CASSPQGAHEQYF. CDR3 bases: TGTGCCAGCTCACCACAGGGGGCCCACGAGCAGTACTTC.

The table lists this clonotype with a few counts. V and J are TRBV7-9 and TRBJ2-5, with D tentatively TRBD1 (6 bases). The CDR3 loop spans 13 amino acids. The ends were cut back, 5 bases at V and 5 bases at J, with 12 bases in the middle. Germline assignment: CDR1 SEHNR and CDR2 FQNEAQ (reference sequence). CDR3 loop: CASSPTGTETQYF. The CDR3 DNA follows: TGTGCCAGCAGCCCAACAGGGACGGAGACCCAGTACTTC.

The rearrangement uses TRBV4-3 and TRBJ2-4; D ambiguous. V was cut by 0 bases and J by 0 bases, with 6 bases left in between. The CDR3 is made up of 15 amino acids. CDR1 and CDR2 from the germline V gene are LGHNA and YSLEER. The CDR3 sequence is CASSQDAVAKNIQYF. For the CDR3, the DNA is TGCGCCAGCAGCCAAGACGCCGTAGCCAAAAACATTCAGTACTTC.

The sample holds a few counts of this clonotype. The V call is TRBV19, the J call TRBJ2-1; 7 bases agree with TRBD1. Trimming cost V 6 bases and J 1 base; bases outside gene matches: 6. CDR1 is LNHDA, CDR2 SQIVND, per germline (reference sequence). This CDR3 is built from 15 residues. The CDR3 reads CASSRGTESYNEQFF. The CDR3 bases are TGTGCCAGTAGCAGAGGGACAGAATCCTACAATGAGCAGTTCTTC.

The rearrangement joins TRBV20-1 to TRBJ2-3; 8 bases match TRBD2. The V gene's germline CDR1 is DFQATT and CDR2 SNEGSKA (reference sequence). The CDR3 loop spans 14 amino acids. V trimming: 6 bases; J trimming: 6 bases; junction bases outside the gene matches: 11. The CDR3 sequence: CSASTRGGLDTQYF. The CDR3 DNA follows: TGCAGTGCATCAACACGGGGGGGCCTTGATACGCAGTATTTT.

The V and J genes are TRBV9 and TRBJ2-3, with 10 bases matching TRBD2. Germline trimming cut 3 bases from V and 6 bases from J; bases unmatched to any gene: 7. Germline V CDR1 and CDR2: SGDLS, YYNGEE. This CDR3 contains 15 residues. The CDR3 reads CASSGSGGAADTQYF. For the CDR3, the DNA is TGTGCCAGCAGCGGAAGCGGGGGGGCAGCGGATACGCAGTATTTT. The full variable domain, completed using reference TRBV9 and TRBJ2-3, is DSGVTQTPKHLITATGQRVTLRCSPRSGDLSVYWYQQSLDQGLQFLIQYYNGEERAKGNILERFSAQQFPDLHSELNLSSLELGDSALYFCASSGSGGAADTQYFGPGTRLTVL.

The chain couples TRBV6-4 to TRBJ1-2; D is uncertain. Trimming removed 6 bases at V and 8 bases at J, with 16 bases between. CDR1 is MRHNA, CDR2 SNTAGT, per germline. CDR3 size: 13 residues. CDR3 coding DNA: TGTGCCAGCAGAAAGGAGGGCTTTGGAGGCTACACCTTC. Translation: CASRKEGFGGYTF.

This chain links TRBV5-5 with TRBJ1-1; D uncertain. From germline, CDR1 is SGHKS and CDR2 YYEKEE (reference sequence). The CDR3 is 12 residues long. Trimming took 7 bases from V and 6 from J, leaving 13 bases between them. This chain's CDR3 is CASAVLMPEAFF. In nucleotides, the CDR3 is TGTGCCAGCGCCGTTTTGATGCCTGAAGCTTTCTTT.

This clonotype was observed a handful of times. The chain has TRBV6-5 and TRBJ1-4, with D possibly being TRBD1 (6 bases). Germline V CDR1 and CDR2: MNHEY, SVGAGI. CDR3 length equals 15 residues. The germline V and J ends were trimmed by 6 bases and 2 bases, with 13 bases remaining between them. Here the CDR3 reads CASSRQEGTNEKLFF. The CDR3 DNA follows: TGTGCCAGCAGCCGACAGGAGGGGACTAATGAAAAACTGTTTTTT.

This clonotype was counted ten times or more. V usage is TRBV6-5 and J usage is TRBJ2-1; D gene unclear. V lost 1 base and J lost 7, with 5 bases in between. This CDR3 contains 12 residues. Germline V lookup: CDR1 MNHEY, CDR2 SVGAGI. The CDR3 protein is CASSYWRNEQFF. The CDR3 nucleotides read TGTGCCAGCAGTTACTGGAGAAATGAGCAGTTCTTC.

The chain joins TRBV20-1 to TRBJ2-3; 7 positions agree with TRBD1. Germline CDR1 reads DFQATT; CDR2 reads SNEGSKA (reference sequence). The CDR3 covers 13 residues. J was trimmed by 1 base and V by 7 bases; bases with no gene match: 5. CDR3 coding DNA: TGCAGTGTGTACGGGACAGGCACAGATACGCAGTATTTT. Its translation is CSVYGTGTDTQYF.

This clonotype was detected ten times or more. The rearrangement links TRBV9 to TRBJ2-5; 9 bases line up with TRBD2. The germline gives CDR1 SGDLS, CDR2 YYNGEE. V trimming: 0 bases; J trimming: 3 bases; junction bases outside the gene matches: 6. This CDR3 spans 16 amino acids. DNA for the CDR3: TGTGCCAGCAGCGTAGGTCTAGCGGGGAGCGAAGAGACCCAGTACTTC. It specifies CASSVGLAGSEETQYF.

This clonotype was picked up a small number of times. This chain connects TRBV6-4 to TRBJ2-2; unclear D gene. Trimming shortened V by 2 bases and J by 3 bases, and 7 bases separated the two germline ends. The CDR3 is made up of 14 amino acids. The V gene's germline CDR1 is MRHNA and CDR2 SNTAGT. The DNA of the CDR3 is TGTGCCAGCAGTGACAAGGGCTACACCGGGGAGCTGTTTTTT. It translates to CASSDKGYTGELFF.

There are many counts of this clonotype. The rearrangement uses TRBV20-1 and TRBJ1-2, with 10 bases fitting TRBD1. Trimming at V came to 7 bases and at J to 6 bases, leaving 5 bases not matched to a gene. CDR1 is DFQATT and CDR2 is SNEGSKA in the germline V gene (reference sequence). The CDR3 runs 12 residues. The CDR3: CSGPTGGHGYTF. Here the CDR3 DNA reads TGCAGTGGACCGACAGGGGGCCATGGCTACACCTTC.

This sequence joins TRBV10-3 and TRBJ2-7, with D unresolved. V lost 6 bases to trimming and J lost 2 bases, with 11 bases between them. This CDR3 has 13 residues. CDR1 ENHRY and CDR2 SYGVKD come from the germline V gene. This CDR3 reads CAIRRTDAYEQYF. The CDR3 bases are TGTGCCATCAGGAGGACGGATGCCTACGAGCAGTACTTC.

V and J are TRBV10-3 and TRBJ1-2; D may be TRBD1 (6 bases). V lost 8 bases, J lost 3 bases, and 13 bases lay in between. The length of the CDR3 is 13 residues. CDR1 ENHRY and CDR2 SYGVKD come from the germline V gene. The CDR3 sequence is CAIRDTDDYGYTF. In DNA form, the CDR3 reads TGTGCCATCCGGGACACTGACGACTATGGCTACACCTTC.

V gene TRBV20-1 combines with J gene TRBJ2-3; no reliable D call. In germline, CDR1 is DFQATT, CDR2 SNEGSKA (reference sequence). This CDR3 contains 11 residues. V dropped 1 base and J dropped 4 bases, with 3 bases sitting between them. CDR3 region: CSARVPDTQYF. CDR3 in DNA: TGCAGTGCTAGAGTACCAGATACGCAGTATTTT.

This clonotype was detected only a few times. The chain has TRBV12-5 and TRBJ2-5; D is possibly TRBD2 (5 bases). This CDR3 is built from 13 residues. V was clipped by 5 bases and J by 5 bases, with 12 bases between them. Germline CDR1 and CDR2: LGHNT and FRNRAP. The CDR3, as DNA: TGTGCTAGTGGTCCCCCAGGCGGGGAGACCCAGTACTTC. Its protein product is CASGPPGGETQYF.

This clonotype was observed a few times. J is TRBJ2-4 and V is TRBV9; D perhaps matches TRBD1 (5 bases). Trimming removed 4 bases at V and 8 bases at J, with 16 bases between. CDR1 is SGDLS, CDR2 YYNGEE, per germline. CDR3 length equals 14 residues. The CDR3: CASSIRAGKDIQYF. CDR3 in DNA: TGTGCCAGCAGCATACGGGCAGGGAAGGACATTCAGTACTTC.

The J gene is TRBJ2-7, the V gene TRBV6-6; D gene ambiguous. V shed 0 bases and J shed 2 bases, with 8 bases lying between them. This CDR3 has 14 amino acids. Germline V gene sequence: CDR1 MNHNY, CDR2 SVGAGI (reference sequence). The CDR3 is CASSYSDGPYEQYF. The DNA of the CDR3 is TGTGCCAGCAGTTACTCTGACGGACCCTACGAGCAGTACTTC.

The sample holds a few counts of this clonotype. The V and J genes are TRBV12-3 or TRBV12-4 and TRBJ1-1; the D gene is possibly TRBD1 (5 bases). The CDR3 runs to 13 residues. The germline V and J ends were trimmed by 2 bases and 8 bases, with 12 bases remaining between them. In nucleotides, the CDR3 is TGTGCCAGCAGTTTATGGGGCGGTAACGAAGCTTTCTTT. This translates into CASSLWGGNEAFF.